This TCR beta chain derives from a study of T cell responses to AZD1222 COVID-19 vaccine. Assay used: immunoSEQ multiplex PCR; TCRdb lists only in-frame clones, some missing. This sample has about 90,000 clones, with 88% found just once. Study findings and constraints: Dominant at 160-218 and 743-854, vaccine-associated CD4 TCRs also spanned spike.

Germline V gene data show CDR1 as SGHVS and CDR2 as FNYEAQ. The CDR3 totals 16 residues. V gave up 5 bases and J gave up 4 bases; unmatched junction bases: 13. Comments on this clone: Its antigen is currently unknown.

Specimen: peripheral blood, collected on day 0 of AZD1222 vaccination. The chain links TRBV7-6 to TRBJ1-1; TRBD1 aligns across 7 bases. This TCR was sampled from an adult in good health. The CDR3 region has the DNA TGTGCCAGCAGCCCGGGACAGTCAATAGTGTCCACTGAAGCTTTCTTT. Its translation is CASSPGQSIVSTEAFF. The complete variable domain, with remaining parts taken from reference TRBV7-6 and TRBJ1-1, reads GAGVSQSPRYKVTKRGQDVALRCDPISGHVSLYWYRQALGQGPEFLTYFNYEAQQDKSGLPNDRFSAERPEGSISTLTIQRTEQRDSAMYRCASSPGQSIVSTEAFFGQGTRLTVV.